The T cell receptor (beta chain) described here comes from a study of PD-1 blockade in mismatch repair-deficient tumors. Points on this clone: Its antigen is undetermined.

The CDR3 consists of 18 residues. With V trimmed by 2 bases and J by 0 bases, 10 bases remained unmatched. Germline V CDR1 and CDR2: SGHRS, YFSETQ. This table comes from immunoSEQ multiplex PCR, and its TCRdb copy is limited to in-frame clones, with some not included. The sample carries approximately 9,800 clones, around 85% recorded once. General study results and limits: Tumor-resident clones, often undetectable pretreatment in blood, expanded then contracted after pembrolizumab.

PCR or immunohistochemistry showed mismatch repair deficiency in every enrolled patient. The sequencing here drew on PBMCs, taken approximately 48 weeks after starting pembrolizumab. The TCR sequence derives from an adult with mismatch repair-deficient cancer. The chain employs TRBV5-1 and TRBJ1-4; 7 bases agree with TRBD1. The CDR3 loop is CASSFRGPISSTNEKLFF. The CDR3 region has the DNA TGCGCCAGCAGCTTTAGGGGGCCAATTTCCTCAACTAATGAAAAACTGTTTTTT.